The TCR beta chain under discussion was sequenced for a study of beta chain features in type 1 diabetes. Study summary: Summed over all samples, the examined sorted cells came to roughly 110,000,000. The study, taken as a whole, reports: For patients, the naive, central memory and Treg TCRB repertoires appeared more alike than for healthy donors. Among all four CD4+ subsets, Type 1 diabetes patients had TCRB CDR3s that were moderately but significantly shorter.

Of the isolated RNA, all was reverse transcribed, and so the sequenced material was expressed TCRB transcripts. Assay used: immunoSEQ multiplex PCR; TCRdb lists only in-frame clones, some missing. This sample carries approximately 250,000 clones, 13% to 15% of them seen once, and the ten largest clones take around 0.026%. The length of the CDR3 is 14 residues. Germline values: CDR1 SSHAT, CDR2 FNYEAQ (reference sequence). The table lists this clone with a few counts. Its matching antigen is unknown. At one boundary the junction diverges from the germline segment, which might be a read error. The specimen was naive CD4+ T cells from blood. The chain couples TRBV7-7 to TRBJ2-1, with TRBD1 matching over 8 bases. The sequence came from a woman aged 40-49 years in good health. The CDR3 DNA follows: TGTGCTAGCAGCCCAGGGGGCAGCAACAATGAGCAGTTCTTC. As protein: CASSPGGSNNEQFF.